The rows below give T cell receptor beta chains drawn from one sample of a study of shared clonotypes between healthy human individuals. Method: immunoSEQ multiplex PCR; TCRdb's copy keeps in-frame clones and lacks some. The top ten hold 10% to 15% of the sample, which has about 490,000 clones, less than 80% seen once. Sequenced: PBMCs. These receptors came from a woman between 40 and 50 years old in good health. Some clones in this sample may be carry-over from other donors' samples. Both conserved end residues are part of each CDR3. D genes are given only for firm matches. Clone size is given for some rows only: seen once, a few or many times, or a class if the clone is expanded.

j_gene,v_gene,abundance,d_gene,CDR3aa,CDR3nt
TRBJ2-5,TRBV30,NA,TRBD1,CAWTTGQPQETQYF,TGTGCCTGGACGACGGGACAGCCCCAAGAGACCCAGTACTTC
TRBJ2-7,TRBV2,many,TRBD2,CASMGAGTSGRGYEQYF,TGTGCCAGCATGGGGGCCGGGACTAGCGGCCGGGGCTACGAGCAGTACTTC
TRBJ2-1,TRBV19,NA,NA,CASSATLGEQFF,TGTGCCAGTAGTGCCACATTGGGTGAGCAGTTCTTC
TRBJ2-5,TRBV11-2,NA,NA,CASSRTGGVETQYF,TGTGCCAGCAGCCGGACGGGCGGGGTAGAGACCCAGTACTTC
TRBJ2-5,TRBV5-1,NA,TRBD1,CASSHGNRQGVGETQYF,TGCGCCAGCAGCCACGGGAACCGACAGGGGGTAGGAGAGACCCAGTACTTC
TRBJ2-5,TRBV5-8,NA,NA,CASSLAGREETQYF,TGTGCCAGCAGCTTGGCAGGCAGGGAGGAGACCCAGTACTTC
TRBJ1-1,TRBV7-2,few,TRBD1,CASSPPPGGDTEAFF,TGTGCCAGCAGCCCCCCCCCAGGGGGAGACACTGAAGCTTTCTTT
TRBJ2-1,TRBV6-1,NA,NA,CASSEVLGGSYNEQFF,TGTGCCAGCAGTGAAGTCCTAGGAGGATCCTACAATGAGCAGTTCTTC
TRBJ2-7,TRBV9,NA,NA,CASSVGLVGRAYSYEQYF,TGTGCCAGCAGCGTAGGTTTAGTGGGCAGGGCTTACTCCTACGAGCAGTACTTC
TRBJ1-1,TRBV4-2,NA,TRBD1,CASSQGITGAEAFF,TGTGCCAGCAGCCAAGGGATCACAGGGGCTGAAGCTTTCTTT
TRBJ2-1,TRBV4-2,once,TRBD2,CASSHASGGTYNEQFF,TGTGCCAGCAGCCATGCCTCGGGGGGTACCTACAATGAGCAGTTCTTC
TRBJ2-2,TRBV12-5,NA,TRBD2,CASGLSPKQGGSGATNTGELFF,TGTGCTAGTGGTTTGTCCCCGAAACAGGGAGGTAGCGGGGCTACGAACACCGGGGAGCTGTTTTTT
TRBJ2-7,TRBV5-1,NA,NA,CASSFSANTGYEQYF,TGCGCCAGCAGCTTTTCAGCCAATACCGGTTACGAGCAGTACTTC
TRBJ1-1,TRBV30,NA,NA,CACQIQNTEAFF,TGTGCCTGCCAAATACAGAACACTGAAGCTTTCTTT
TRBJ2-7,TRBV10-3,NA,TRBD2,CAISARTSGTVRYLDEQYF,TGTGCCATCAGTGCCCGGACTAGCGGGACTGTAAGGTATCTCGACGAGCAGTACTTC
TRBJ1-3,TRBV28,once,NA,CASSPSLNTIYF,TGTGCCAGCAGTCCTAGTCTAAACACCATATATTTT
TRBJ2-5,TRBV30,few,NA,CAWSALSNLGSQYF,TGTGCCTGGAGTGCCCTTAGCAATCTGGGGTCCCAGTACTTC
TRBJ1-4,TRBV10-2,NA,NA,CASSRSGKLFF,TGCGCCAGCAGTAGGTCAGGCAAACTGTTTTTT